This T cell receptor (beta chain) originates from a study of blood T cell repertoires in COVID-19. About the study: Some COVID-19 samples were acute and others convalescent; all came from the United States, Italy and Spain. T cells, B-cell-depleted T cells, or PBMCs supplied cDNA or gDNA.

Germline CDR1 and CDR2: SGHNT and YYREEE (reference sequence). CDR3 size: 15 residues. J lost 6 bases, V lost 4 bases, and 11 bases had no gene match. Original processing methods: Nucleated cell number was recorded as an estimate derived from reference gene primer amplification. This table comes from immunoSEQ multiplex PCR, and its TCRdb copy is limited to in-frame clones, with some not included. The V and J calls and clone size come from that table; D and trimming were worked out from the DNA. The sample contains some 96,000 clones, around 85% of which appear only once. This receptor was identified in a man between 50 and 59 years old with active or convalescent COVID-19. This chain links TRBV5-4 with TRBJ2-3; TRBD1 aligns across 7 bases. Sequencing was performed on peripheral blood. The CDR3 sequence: CASSPEGAKGDTQYF. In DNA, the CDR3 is TGTGCCAGCAGCCCCGAGGGGGCAAAAGGGGATACGCAGTATTTT.